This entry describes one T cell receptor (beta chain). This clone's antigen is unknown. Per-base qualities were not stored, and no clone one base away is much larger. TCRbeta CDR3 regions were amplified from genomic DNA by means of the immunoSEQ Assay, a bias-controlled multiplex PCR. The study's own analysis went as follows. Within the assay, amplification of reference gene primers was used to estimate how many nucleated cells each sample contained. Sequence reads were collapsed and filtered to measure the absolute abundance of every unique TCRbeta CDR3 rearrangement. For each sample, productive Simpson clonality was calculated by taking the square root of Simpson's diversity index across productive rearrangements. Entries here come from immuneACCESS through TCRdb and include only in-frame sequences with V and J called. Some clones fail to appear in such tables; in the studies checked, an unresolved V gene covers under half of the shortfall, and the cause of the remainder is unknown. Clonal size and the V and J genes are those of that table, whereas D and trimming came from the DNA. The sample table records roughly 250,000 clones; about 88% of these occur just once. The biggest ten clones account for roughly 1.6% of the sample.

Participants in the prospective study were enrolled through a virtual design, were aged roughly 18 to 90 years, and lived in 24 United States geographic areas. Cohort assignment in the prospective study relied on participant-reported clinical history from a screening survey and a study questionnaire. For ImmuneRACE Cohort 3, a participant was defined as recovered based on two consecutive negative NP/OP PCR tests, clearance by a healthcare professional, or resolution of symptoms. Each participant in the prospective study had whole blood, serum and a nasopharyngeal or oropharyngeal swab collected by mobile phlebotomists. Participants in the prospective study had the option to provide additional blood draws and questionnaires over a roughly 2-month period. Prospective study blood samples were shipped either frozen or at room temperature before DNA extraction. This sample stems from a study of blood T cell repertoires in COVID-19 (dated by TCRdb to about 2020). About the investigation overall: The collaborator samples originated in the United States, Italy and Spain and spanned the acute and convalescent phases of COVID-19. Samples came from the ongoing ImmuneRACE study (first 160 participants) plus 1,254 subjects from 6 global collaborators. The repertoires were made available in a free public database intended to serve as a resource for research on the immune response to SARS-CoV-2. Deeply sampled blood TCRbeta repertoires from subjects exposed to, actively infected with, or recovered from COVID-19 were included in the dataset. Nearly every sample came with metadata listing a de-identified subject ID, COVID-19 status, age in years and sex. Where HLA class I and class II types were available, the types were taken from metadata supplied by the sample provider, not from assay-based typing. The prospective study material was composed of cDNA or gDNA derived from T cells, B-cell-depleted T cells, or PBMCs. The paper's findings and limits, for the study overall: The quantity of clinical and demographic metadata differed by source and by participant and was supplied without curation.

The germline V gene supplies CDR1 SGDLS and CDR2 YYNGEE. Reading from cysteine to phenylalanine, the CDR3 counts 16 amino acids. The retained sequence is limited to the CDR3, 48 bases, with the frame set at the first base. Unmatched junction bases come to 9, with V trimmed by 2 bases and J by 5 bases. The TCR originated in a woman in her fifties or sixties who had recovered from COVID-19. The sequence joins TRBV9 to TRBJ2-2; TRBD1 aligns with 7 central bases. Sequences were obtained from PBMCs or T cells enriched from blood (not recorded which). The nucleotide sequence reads TGTGCCAGCAGCGTGGGGGCAGGGGGTAAGACCGGGGAGCTGTTTTTT. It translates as CASSVGAGGKTGELFF. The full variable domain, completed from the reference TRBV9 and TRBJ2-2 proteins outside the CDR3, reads DSGVTQTPKHLITATGQRVTLRCSPRSGDLSVYWYQQSLDQGLQFLIQYYNGEERAKGNILERFSAQQFPDLHSELNLSSLELGDSALYFCASSVGAGGKTGELFFGEGSRLTVL.